Below are 19 T cell receptor beta chains sequenced from a single sample in a study of blood T cells in healthy people across ages. A second about 6 to 12 cycle PCR used barcoded and J-beta primers. TCRdb reprocessed the 5' RACE reads via MiXCR and lists one record per CDR3 protein. Found here are nearly 1 million distinct CDR3 sequences, about 51% of them singletons; the top ten hold roughly a fifth. Sequenced: blood. These receptor sequences come from a woman aged 60 to 75 in good health.

The chain joins TRBV7-9 to TRBJ1-1; D remains unclear. Trimming pared 3 bases from V and 1 base from J, leaving 6 bases between. This CDR3 is 13 amino acids long. The germline gives CDR1 SEHNR, CDR2 FQNEAQ (reference sequence). The DNA of the CDR3 is TGTGCCAGCAGCTTTAATCCGAACACTGAAGCTTTCTTT. Encoded protein: CASSFNPNTEAFF.

The gene calls are TRBV7-9 and TRBJ2-3; D is ambiguous. This CDR3 spans 12 amino acids. The ends were cut back, 5 bases at V and 6 bases at J, with 9 bases in the middle. Germline V lookup: CDR1 SEHNR, CDR2 FQNEAQ (reference sequence). The CDR3 here is CASSPFADTQYF. The CDR3 DNA sequence: TGTGCCAGCAGCCCCTTCGCGGATACGCAGTATTTT. Full variable domain (rest looked up from reference TRBV7-9 and TRBJ2-3): DTGVSQNPRHKITKRGQNVTFRCDPISEHNRLYWYRQTLGQGPEFLTYFQNEAQLEKSRLLSDRFSAERPKGSFSTLEIQRTEQGDSAMYLCASSPFADTQYFGPGTRLTVL.

The CDR3: CSARDLNTYEQYF. Written as DNA, the CDR3 is TGCAGTGCTAGGGATTTAAACACCTACGAGCAGTACTTC. The chain couples TRBV20-1 to TRBJ2-7; unclear D gene. The V gene lost 3 bases and the J gene lost 2 bases, with 11 bases spanning the gap. Germline loops: CDR1 DFQATT, CDR2 SNEGSKA (reference sequence). There are 13 residues in the CDR3.

V is TRBV20-1 and J is TRBJ1-4; D not certain. Trimming stripped 2 bases from V and 4 bases from J, with 11 bases between. The CDR3 totals 14 residues. CDR1 and CDR2 (germline): DFQATT, SNEGSKA (reference sequence). CDR3 in amino acids: CSARKGGRNEKLFF. The DNA for the CDR3 is TGCAGTGCTAGAAAGGGCGGACGTAATGAAAAACTGTTTTTT.

Worth noting for this clonotype: A much larger clone lies a single base off, so this may be a read error. CDR3 protein: CASSLPQGGTDTQYF. The DNA for the CDR3 is TGTGCCAGCAGTTTACCCCAAGGGGGCACAGATACGCAGTATTTT. The chain carries TRBV12-3 or TRBV12-4 and TRBJ2-3; perhaps TRBD1 as D (5 bases). The CDR3 consists of 15 residues. V was cut by 2 bases and J by 1 base, with 10 bases left in between.

DNA for the CDR3: TGTGCCAGCAGTTACTCCGCTACTAACTATGGCTACACCTTC. Translation: CASSYSATNYGYTF. The chain carries TRBV6-6 and TRBJ1-2; D gene unclear. Germline CDR1 MNHNY, CDR2 SVGAGI (reference sequence). The CDR3 is 14 residues long. V was trimmed by 0 bases and J by 0 bases, leaving 5 bases between them.

The genes are TRBV27 and TRBJ2-1, with 7 bases fitting TRBD2. The V gene's germline CDR1 is MNHEY and CDR2 SMNVEV (reference sequence). The CDR3 extends over 16 amino acids. Unmatched junction bases numbered 4, after V lost 2 bases and J lost 0 bases. The CDR3 protein is CASSLTRESSYNEQFF. CDR3 DNA: TGTGCCAGCAGTTTAACGCGGGAGAGCTCCTACAATGAGCAGTTCTTC.

This chain connects TRBV6-6 to TRBJ2-3, with TRBD1 matching over 7 bases. Germline CDR1 and CDR2: MNHNY and SVGAGI (reference sequence). V shed 7 bases, J shed 4 bases, and the junction held 8 bases outside the gene matches. The CDR3 runs to 14 residues. Here the CDR3 DNA reads TGTGCCAGCAAAGGAGACAGGGTCCCAGATACGCAGTATTTT. It codes for CASKGDRVPDTQYF.

The chain links TRBV7-2 to TRBJ1-5; 7 bases align to TRBD1. The V segment lost 5 bases and the J segment 3 bases; nucleotides outside the gene matches: 10. The CDR3 sequence is 16 residues long. Germline CDR1 is SGHTA and CDR2 is FQGNSA. The CDR3 bases are TGTGCCAGCAGCCCCCGTGGACAGGCTTTCAATCAGCCCCAGCATTTT. As protein: CASSPRGQAFNQPQHF. The complete variable domain, with remaining parts taken from reference TRBV7-2 and TRBJ1-5, reads GAGVSQSPSNKVTEKGKDVELRCDPISGHTALYWYRQSLGQGLEFLIYFQGNSAPDKSGLPSDRFSAERTGGSVSTLTIQRTQQEDSAVYLCASSPRGQAFNQPQHFGDGTRLSIL.

This sequence joins TRBV5-1 and TRBJ2-2; 9 bases align to TRBD2. The CDR3 runs 16 residues. CDR1 is SGHRS and CDR2 is YFSETQ in the germline V gene. Germline trimming cut 1 base from V and 4 bases from J; bases unmatched to any gene: 5. As DNA, the CDR3 is TGCGCCAGCAGCTTGAGGCGGGAGGGAATCACCGGGGAGCTGTTTTTT. This gives the protein CASSLRREGITGELFF.

The chain employs TRBV6-1 and TRBJ2-6; either TRBD1 or TRBD2 may fit D (5 bases each). Germline V lookup: CDR1 MNHNS, CDR2 SASEGT. V lost 3 bases and J 0 bases, leaving 9 bases between the germline ends. CDR3 size: 16 residues. CDR3 protein: CASSDRGLSGANVLTF. CDR3 nucleotide sequence: TGTGCCAGCAGTGACCGGGGCCTCTCTGGGGCCAACGTCCTGACTTTC.

The chain couples TRBV20-1 to TRBJ2-1, with 9 bases identical to TRBD1. CDR3 length: 14 amino acids. Germline-derived CDR1 and CDR2 are DFQATT and SNEGSKA (reference sequence). V was clipped by 6 bases and J by 6 bases; unmatched bases: 9. The CDR3 region is CSARLGQGSNEQFF. The CDR3 DNA is TGCAGTGCCAGGCTCGGACAGGGGTCCAATGAGCAGTTCTTC.

The chain uses TRBV21-1 and TRBJ2-1; the table assigns TRBD2, which was not confirmed against the DNA. TRBV21-1 is a known pseudogene. This CDR3 has 14 residues. Here the CDR3 reads CATPEREWSNEQFF. For the CDR3, the DNA is TGTGCCACCCCAGAGCGGGAGTGGTCCAATGAGCAGTTCTTC.

CDR3 bases: TGTGCCAGCAGCTTACCCGAATACGAGCAGTACTTC. Its translation: CASSLPEYEQYF. This sequence joins TRBV11-1 and TRBJ2-5; no clear D gene. The end of the DNA aligns better with TRBJ2-7, so the J call may be wrong. The CDR3 has 12 residues. Germline values: CDR1 SGHAT, CDR2 FQDESV (reference sequence).

This clonotype was recorded only once. Relative to the germline gene, one junction end is altered; a read error may explain this. The CDR3 DNA reads TGTGCCATCGGTGAGATGTGGGCCACAGATACGCAGTATTTT. Encoded protein: CAIGEMWATDTQYF. The V call is TRBV10-3, the J call TRBJ2-3; no clear D. CDR3 length: 14 amino acids. Germline loops: CDR1 ENHRY, CDR2 SYGVKD.

The chain employs TRBV4-3 and TRBJ2-1; D is possibly TRBD2 (5 bases). Germline V gives CDR1 LGHNA, CDR2 YSLEER. The CDR3 extends over 16 amino acids. With 3 bases removed from V and 7 bases from J, the gap between germline ends came to 19 bases. The CDR3: CASSHAGGGRVNEQFF. CDR3 bases: TGCGCCAGCAGCCATGCCGGAGGCGGCCGAGTGAATGAGCAGTTCTTC.

This clonotype was observed a handful of times. This rearrangement joins TRBV27 to TRBJ2-5, with D possibly being TRBD1 (5 bases). There are 15 residues in the CDR3. V lost 10 bases and J 5 bases, leaving 23 bases between the germline ends. CDR1 MNHEY and CDR2 SMNVEV come from the germline V gene (reference sequence). The CDR3 loop reads CATKGRRQLPETQYF. CDR3 DNA sequence: TGTGCCACTAAGGGAAGGCGACAGCTTCCCGAGACCCAGTACTTC.

On this clonotype: A read error is possible here, since a much larger clone lies one base away. The rearrangement joins TRBV28 to TRBJ2-7, with 11 positions matching TRBD2. From germline, CDR1 is MDHEN and CDR2 SYDVKM. The CDR3 extends over 15 amino acids. Written as DNA, the CDR3 is TGTGCCAGCAGCCAAACTAGCGGGGGTACCTACGGGCAGTACTTC. It codes for CASSQTSGGTYGQYF.

As concerns this clonotype: One junction end disagrees with the germline gene, perhaps due to a read error. V usage is TRBV2 and J usage is TRBJ2-7; D may be TRBD1 (5 bases). CDR1 is SNHLY and CDR2 is FYNNEI in the germline V gene. The CDR3 length is 14 residues. Written as DNA, the CDR3 is TGTGCCAGTAAGGGGTCAGAAGGCCCCTACGGGCAGTACTTC. This sequence encodes CASKGSEGPYGQYF.